This entry is about one T cell receptor beta chain. This sample is part of a study of control samples from healthy donors and cancer patients. The data were produced by immunoSEQ multiplex PCR, yet TCRdb's version contains in-frame clones alone and is incomplete. The table lists approximately 120,000 clones, about 89% of them singletons, with under 20% in the top ten. V trimming: 3 bases; J trimming: 0 bases; junction bases outside the gene matches: 14. Germline-derived CDR1 and CDR2 are SGHDT and YYEEEE. The CDR3 is 18 residues long. This clonotype originated in a woman in her forties or fifties in good health. V gene TRBV5-6 combines with J gene TRBJ2-5, with TRBD2 identical over 7 bases. Input material: blood. CDR3 in amino acids: CASSSLGDAAGYQETQYF. The CDR3 DNA reads as TGTGCCAGCAGCTCCCTTGGGGACGCAGCGGGGTACCAAGAGACCCAGTACTTC.